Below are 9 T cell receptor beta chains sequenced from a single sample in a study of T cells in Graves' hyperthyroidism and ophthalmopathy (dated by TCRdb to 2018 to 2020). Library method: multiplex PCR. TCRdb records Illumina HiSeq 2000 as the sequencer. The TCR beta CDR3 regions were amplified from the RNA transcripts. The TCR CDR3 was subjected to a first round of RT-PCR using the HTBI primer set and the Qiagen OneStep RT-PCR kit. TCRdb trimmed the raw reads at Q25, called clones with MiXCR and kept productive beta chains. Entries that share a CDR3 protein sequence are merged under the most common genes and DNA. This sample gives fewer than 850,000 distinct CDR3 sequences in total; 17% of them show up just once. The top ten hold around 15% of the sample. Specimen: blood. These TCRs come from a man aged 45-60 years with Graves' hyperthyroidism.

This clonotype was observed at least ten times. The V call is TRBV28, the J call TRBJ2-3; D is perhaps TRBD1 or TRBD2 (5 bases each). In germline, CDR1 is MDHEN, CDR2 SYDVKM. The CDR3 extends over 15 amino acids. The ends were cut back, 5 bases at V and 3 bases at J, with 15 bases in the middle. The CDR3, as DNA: TGTGCCAGCAGTGGGGTGGGGGAGTGGACAGATACGCAGTATTTT. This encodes CASSGVGEWTDTQYF.

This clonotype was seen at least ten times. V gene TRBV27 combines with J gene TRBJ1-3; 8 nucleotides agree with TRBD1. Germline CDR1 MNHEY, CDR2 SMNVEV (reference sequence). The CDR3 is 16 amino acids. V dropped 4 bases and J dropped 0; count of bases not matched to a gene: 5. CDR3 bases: TGTGCCAGCAGTTCTGGACAGGGCCGCTCTGGAAACACCATATATTTT. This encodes CASSSGQGRSGNTIYF.

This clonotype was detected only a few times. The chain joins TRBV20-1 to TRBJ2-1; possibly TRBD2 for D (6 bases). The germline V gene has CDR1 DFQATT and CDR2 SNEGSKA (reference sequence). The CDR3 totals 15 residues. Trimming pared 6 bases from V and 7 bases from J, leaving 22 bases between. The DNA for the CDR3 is TGCAGTGCCCAGCGGGCAGGGAGAGGTCCGAATGAGCAGTTCTTC. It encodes CSAQRAGRGPNEQFF.

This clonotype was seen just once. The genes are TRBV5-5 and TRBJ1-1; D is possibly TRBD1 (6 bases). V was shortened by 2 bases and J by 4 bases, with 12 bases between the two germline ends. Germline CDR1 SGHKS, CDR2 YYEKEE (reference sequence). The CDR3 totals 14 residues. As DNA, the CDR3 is TGTGCCAGCAGCTTTTACCGGGACACCACTGAAGCTTTCTTT. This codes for CASSFYRDTTEAFF. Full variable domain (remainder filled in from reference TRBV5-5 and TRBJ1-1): DAGVTQSPTHLIKTRGQQVTLRCSPISGHKSVSWYQQVLGQGPQFIFQYYEKEERGRGNFPDRFSARQFPNYSSELNVNALLLGDSALYLCASSFYRDTTEAFFGQGTRLTVV.

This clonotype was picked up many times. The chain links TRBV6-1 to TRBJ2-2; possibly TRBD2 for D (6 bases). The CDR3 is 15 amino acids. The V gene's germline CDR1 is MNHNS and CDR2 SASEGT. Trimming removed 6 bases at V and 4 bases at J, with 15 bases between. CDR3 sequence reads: CASSRIAESTGELFF. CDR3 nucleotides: TGTGCCAGCAGCCGAATAGCGGAAAGCACCGGGGAGCTGTTTTTT.

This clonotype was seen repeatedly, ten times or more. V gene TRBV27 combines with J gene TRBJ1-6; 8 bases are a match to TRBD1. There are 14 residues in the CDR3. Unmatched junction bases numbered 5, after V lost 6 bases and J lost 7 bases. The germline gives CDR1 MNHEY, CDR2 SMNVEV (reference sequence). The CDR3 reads CASSPGQVNSPLHF. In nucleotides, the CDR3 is TGTGCCAGCAGCCCGGGACAGGTCAATTCACCCCTCCACTTT.

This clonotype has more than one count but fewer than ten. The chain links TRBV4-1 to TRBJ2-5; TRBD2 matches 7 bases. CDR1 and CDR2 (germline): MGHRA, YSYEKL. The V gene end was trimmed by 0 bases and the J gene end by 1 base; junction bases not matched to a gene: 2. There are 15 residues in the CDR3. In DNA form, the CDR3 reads TGCGCCAGCAGCCAAGAGGGGAGGGCCCAAGAGACCCAGTACTTC. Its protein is CASSQEGRAQETQYF.

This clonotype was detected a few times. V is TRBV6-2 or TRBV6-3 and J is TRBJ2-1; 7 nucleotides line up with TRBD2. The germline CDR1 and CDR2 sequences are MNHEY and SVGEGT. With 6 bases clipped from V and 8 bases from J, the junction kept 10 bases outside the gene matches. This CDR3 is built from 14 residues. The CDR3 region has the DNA TGTGCCAGCAGCCTTGGGGGGGAGGGAGATGAGCAGTTCTTC. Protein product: CASSLGGEGDEQFF.

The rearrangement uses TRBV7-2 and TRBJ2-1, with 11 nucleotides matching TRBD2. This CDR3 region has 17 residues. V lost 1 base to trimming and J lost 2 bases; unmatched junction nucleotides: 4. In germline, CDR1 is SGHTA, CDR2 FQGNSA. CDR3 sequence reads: CASSLVIAGGPYNEQFF. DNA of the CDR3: TGTGCCAGCAGCTTAGTTATAGCGGGAGGGCCCTACAATGAGCAGTTCTTC.